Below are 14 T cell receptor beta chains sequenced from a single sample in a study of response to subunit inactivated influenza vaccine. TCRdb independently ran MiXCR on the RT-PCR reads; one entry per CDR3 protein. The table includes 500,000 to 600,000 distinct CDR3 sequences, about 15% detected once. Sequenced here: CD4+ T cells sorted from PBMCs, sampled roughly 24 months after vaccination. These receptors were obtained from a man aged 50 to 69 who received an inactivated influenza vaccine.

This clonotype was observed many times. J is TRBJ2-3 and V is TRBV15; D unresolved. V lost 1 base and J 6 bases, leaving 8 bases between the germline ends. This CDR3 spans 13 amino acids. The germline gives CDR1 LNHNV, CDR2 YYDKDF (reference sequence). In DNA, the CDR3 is TGTGCCACCAGCAGAGGTCCGCGGGATACGCAGTATTTT. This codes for CATSRGPRDTQYF.

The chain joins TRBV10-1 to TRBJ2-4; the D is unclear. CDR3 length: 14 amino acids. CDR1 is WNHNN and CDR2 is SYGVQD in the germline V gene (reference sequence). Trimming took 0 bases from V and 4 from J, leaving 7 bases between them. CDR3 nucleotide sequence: TGCGCCAGCAGTGAGTCTCAGTTAAAAAACATTCAGTACTTC. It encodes CASSESQLKNIQYF.

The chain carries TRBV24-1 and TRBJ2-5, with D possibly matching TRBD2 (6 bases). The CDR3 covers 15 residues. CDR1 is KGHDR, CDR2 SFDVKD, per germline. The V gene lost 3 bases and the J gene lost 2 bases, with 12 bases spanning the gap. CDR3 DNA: TGTGCCACCAGTGATCCCTCTAGCGTACAAGAGACCCAGTACTTC. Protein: CATSDPSSVQETQYF.

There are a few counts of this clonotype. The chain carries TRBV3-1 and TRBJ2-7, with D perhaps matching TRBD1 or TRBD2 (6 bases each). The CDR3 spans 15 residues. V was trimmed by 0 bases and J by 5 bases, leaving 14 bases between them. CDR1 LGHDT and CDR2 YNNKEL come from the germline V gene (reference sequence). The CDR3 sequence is CASSQDRMGGDEQYF. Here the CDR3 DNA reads TGTGCCAGCAGCCAAGATCGTATGGGGGGCGACGAGCAGTACTTC.

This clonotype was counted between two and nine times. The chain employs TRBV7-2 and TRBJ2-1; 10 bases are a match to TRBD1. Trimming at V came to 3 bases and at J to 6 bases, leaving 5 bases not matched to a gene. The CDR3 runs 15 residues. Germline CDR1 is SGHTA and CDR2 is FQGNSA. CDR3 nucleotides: TGTGCCAGCAGCTTTATGAGGACAGGGGGCAATGAGCAGTTCTTC. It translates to CASSFMRTGGNEQFF.

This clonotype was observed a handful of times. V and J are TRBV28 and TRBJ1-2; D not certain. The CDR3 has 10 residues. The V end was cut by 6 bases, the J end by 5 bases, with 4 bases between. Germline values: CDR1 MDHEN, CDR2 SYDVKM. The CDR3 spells CASRQYGYTF. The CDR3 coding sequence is TGTGCCAGCAGGCAATATGGCTACACCTTC.

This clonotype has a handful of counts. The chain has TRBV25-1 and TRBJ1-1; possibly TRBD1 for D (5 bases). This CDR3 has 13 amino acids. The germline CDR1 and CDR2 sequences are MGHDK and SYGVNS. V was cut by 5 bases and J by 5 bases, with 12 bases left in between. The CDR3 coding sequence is TGTGCCAGCAGTCGCGCTGACAGAACTGAAGCTTTCTTT. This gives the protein CASSRADRTEAFF. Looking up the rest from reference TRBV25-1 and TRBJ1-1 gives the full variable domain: EADIYQTPRYLVIGTGKKITLECSQTMGHDKMYWYQQDPGMELHLIHYSYGVNSTEKGDLSSESTVSRIRTEHFPLTLESARPSHTSQYLCASSRADRTEAFFGQGTRLTVV.

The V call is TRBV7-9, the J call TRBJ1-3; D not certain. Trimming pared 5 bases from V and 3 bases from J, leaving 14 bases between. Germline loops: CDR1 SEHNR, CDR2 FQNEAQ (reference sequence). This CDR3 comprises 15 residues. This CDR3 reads CASSISLGDGNTIYF. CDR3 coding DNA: TGTGCCAGCAGCATTTCCCTGGGCGATGGAAACACCATATATTTT.

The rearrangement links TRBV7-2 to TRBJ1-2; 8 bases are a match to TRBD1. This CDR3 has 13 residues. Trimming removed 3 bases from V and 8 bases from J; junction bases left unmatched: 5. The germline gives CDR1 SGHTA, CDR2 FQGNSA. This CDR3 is CASSFWDRQGYTF. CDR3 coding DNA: TGTGCCAGCAGCTTCTGGGACAGGCAGGGCTACACCTTC.

CDR3 loop: CSAGDRSEPQHF. The CDR3, as DNA: TGCAGTGCCGGTGACAGGTCTGAGCCCCAGCATTTT. The chain recombines TRBV20-1 with TRBJ1-5; D might be TRBD1 (6 bases). Germline CDR1 is DFQATT and CDR2 is SNEGSKA (reference sequence). CDR3 size: 12 residues. Trimming removed 6 bases at V and 8 bases at J, with 14 bases between.

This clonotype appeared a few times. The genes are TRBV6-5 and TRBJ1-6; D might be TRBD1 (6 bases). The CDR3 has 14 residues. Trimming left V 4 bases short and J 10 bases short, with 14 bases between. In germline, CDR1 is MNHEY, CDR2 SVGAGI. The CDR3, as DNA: TGTGCCAGCAGTTTTGGGGGGCTTGGATCACCCCTCCACTTT. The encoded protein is CASSFGGLGSPLHF.

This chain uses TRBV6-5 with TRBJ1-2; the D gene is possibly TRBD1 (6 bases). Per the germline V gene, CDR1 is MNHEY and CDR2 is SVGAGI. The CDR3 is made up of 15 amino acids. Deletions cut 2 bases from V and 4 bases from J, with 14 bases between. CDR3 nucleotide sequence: TGTGCCAGCAGTTACCAGTTGGGGGGCGGCTATGGCTACACCTTC. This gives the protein CASSYQLGGGYGYTF.

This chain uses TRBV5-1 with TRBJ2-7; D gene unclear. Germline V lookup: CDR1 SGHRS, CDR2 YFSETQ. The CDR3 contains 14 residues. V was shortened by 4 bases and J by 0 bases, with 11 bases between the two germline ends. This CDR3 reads CASSENSASYEQYF. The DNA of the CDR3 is TGCGCCAGCAGCGAAAACAGTGCCTCCTACGAGCAGTACTTC. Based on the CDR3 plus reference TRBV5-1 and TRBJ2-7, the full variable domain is KAGVTQTPRYLIKTRGQQVTLSCSPISGHRSVSWYQQTPGQGLQFLFEYFSETQRNKGNFPGRFSGRQFSNSRSEMNVSTLELGDSALYLCASSENSASYEQYFGPGTRLTVT.

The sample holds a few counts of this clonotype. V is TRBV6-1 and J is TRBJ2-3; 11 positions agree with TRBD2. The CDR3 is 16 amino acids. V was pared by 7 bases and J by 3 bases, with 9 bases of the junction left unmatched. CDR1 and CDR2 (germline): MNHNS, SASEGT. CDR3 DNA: TGTGCCAGCAAGCCCACTAGCGGGAGTTTGACAGATACGCAGTATTTT. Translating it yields CASKPTSGSLTDTQYF.